This paragraph reports one T cell receptor beta chain. Its cognate antigen is unknown. The data were obtained in a study of cytomegalovirus exposure and HLA in healthy donors. Study-level points and caveats: Earlier analysis found most TCR beta V segments productive about 87% or about 30% of the time. Follow-up analysis seemed to connect common viral pathogens with several of the most significant clusters identified.

60 Vbeta and 13 Jbeta primers were used in PCR. Measured with immunoSEQ multiplex PCR; TCRdb has only the in-frame clones, and not every one. The sample contains about 150,000 clones, nearly 80% of which appear only once. Germline V gene sequence: CDR1 MNHEY, CDR2 SVGAGI. The CDR3 has 15 amino acids. Trimming took 6 bases from V and 2 from J; bases not matched to a gene: 7. The sequence came from a male donor in good health and CMV-seronegative. This chain links TRBV6-5 with TRBJ1-5, with 7 bases that match TRBD1. Sequencing input: PBMCs. The CDR3 here is CASRAQGIGNQPQHF. The CDR3, as DNA: TGTGCCAGCAGGGCACAGGGGATCGGCAATCAGCCCCAGCATTTT.